The 23 T cell receptor beta chains below all came from one sample that was sequenced in a study of T-cell memory formation after mild COVID-19. TCRdb called the 5' RACE reads again in MiXCR, with one record for every CDR3 protein. The table includes under 300,000 distinct CDR3 sequences, roughly 8.2% detected once. Sequenced: PBMCs or a T cell subset sorted from them (not recorded which). All receptors come from a man younger than 35 who had mild COVID-19 (a few samples of this study predate the infection). Cell type and time point are not known.

This clonotype was observed a few times. This sequence joins TRBV12-3 or TRBV12-4 and TRBJ2-5, with 8 bases matching TRBD1. CDR3 size: 15 residues. Unmatched junction bases numbered 9, after V lost 4 bases and J lost 5 bases. The CDR3, as DNA: TGTGCCAGCAGTTCTCAAAGACAGGGGTTTGAGACCCAGTACTTC. This encodes CASSSQRQGFETQYF.

The V and J genes are TRBV6-5 and TRBJ2-5; D remains ambiguous. Germline V gene data show CDR1 as MNHEY and CDR2 as SVGAGI. V shed 7 bases and J shed 5 bases, with 20 bases lying between them. The CDR3 runs 15 residues. The CDR3 here is CASKERGTLGETQYF. Written as DNA, the CDR3 is TGTGCCAGCAAGGAAAGAGGCACCCTCGGGGAGACCCAGTACTTC.

A few counts support this clonotype. This rearrangement joins TRBV20-1 to TRBJ1-2; TRBD1 aligns across 8 bases. V lost 6 bases, J lost 5 bases, and 11 bases stayed unmatched. Germline V gene sequence: CDR1 DFQATT, CDR2 SNEGSKA (reference sequence). The CDR3 spans 14 residues. The CDR3 is CSAGQGAWVYGYTF. CDR3 sequence (DNA): TGCAGTGCCGGGCAGGGGGCTTGGGTTTATGGCTACACCTTC.

The chain has TRBV20-1 and TRBJ2-5, with D perhaps matching TRBD2 (5 bases). V lost 2 bases, J lost 2 bases, and 15 bases lay in between. Per the germline V gene, CDR1 is DFQATT and CDR2 is SNEGSKA (reference sequence). CDR3 length: 15 amino acids. CDR3 nucleotide sequence: TGCAGTGCTAGACAGGCCGAGCGGTCGCAAGAGACCCAGTACTTC. Translating gives CSARQAERSQETQYF.

At least ten counts were recorded for this clonotype. The genes are TRBV7-9 and TRBJ1-2; D uncertain. The V gene lost 5 bases and the J gene lost 3 bases, with 10 bases spanning the gap. The CDR3 spans 13 residues. The germline V gene encodes CDR1 SEHNR and CDR2 FQNEAQ (reference sequence). CDR3 residues: CASSARTDYGYTF. The CDR3 DNA follows: TGTGCCAGCAGCGCCCGGACGGACTATGGCTACACCTTC.

The V gene is TRBV19, the J gene TRBJ1-1; weak D call: TRBD1 (5 bases). The CDR3 totals 12 residues. Germline CDR1 reads LNHDA; CDR2 reads SQIVND (reference sequence). V lost 7 bases to trimming and J lost 4 bases, with 10 bases between them. CDR3 nucleotide sequence: TGTGCCAGTACAGCAGGGTTCACTGAAGCTTTCTTT. Residues: CASTAGFTEAFF.

This clonotype has a handful of counts. The gene calls are TRBV11-3 and TRBJ2-1, with D tentatively TRBD1 or TRBD2 (6 bases each). Trimming shortened V by 0 bases and J by 8 bases, and 14 bases separated the two germline ends. The CDR3 is 15 residues long. CDR1 is SGHNT and CDR2 is YENEEA in the germline V gene. The CDR3 region is CASSLDREGGDEQFF. CDR3 coding DNA: TGTGCCAGCAGCTTAGATCGTGAGGGGGGCGATGAGCAGTTCTTC.

The table lists this clonotype with a few counts. The chain combines TRBV20-1 with TRBJ1-1; D is uncertain. The CDR3 length is 12 residues. Germline V gene lookup returns CDR1 DFQATT and CDR2 SNEGSKA (reference sequence). The V and J ends lost 5 bases and 3 bases respectively, with 10 bases between them. CDR3 sequence: CSAEGGYTEAFF. DNA for the CDR3: TGCAGTGCTGAGGGCGGGTACACTGAAGCTTTCTTT.

This clonotype was counted between two and nine times. The chain links TRBV7-2 to TRBJ2-2, with 9 bases that match TRBD2. This CDR3 region has 17 residues. Germline values: CDR1 SGHTA, CDR2 FQGNSA. J gave up 4 bases and V 6 bases, and 12 bases lay outside the gene matches. This CDR3 reads CASRLNSGGHFTGELFF. DNA of the CDR3: TGTGCCAGCAGACTAAATAGCGGGGGTCACTTCACCGGGGAGCTGTTTTTT.

This chain uses TRBV5-1 with TRBJ2-4; unclear D gene. V was clipped by 0 bases and J by 2 bases, with 15 bases between them. Germline V gives CDR1 SGHRS, CDR2 YFSETQ. This CDR3 is 17 amino acids long. Here the CDR3 reads CASSLASRPGPKNIQYF. CDR3 DNA sequence: TGCGCCAGCAGCTTGGCCTCGCGGCCCGGACCCAAAAACATTCAGTACTTC.

This chain connects TRBV4-1 to TRBJ1-2; D remains ambiguous. Germline values: CDR1 MGHRA, CDR2 YSYEKL. CDR3 length: 18 amino acids. V lost 4 bases, J lost 4 bases, and 25 bases lay in between. CDR3 residues: CASSPGPLPRGVSYGYTF. CDR3 coding DNA: TGCGCCAGCAGCCCAGGACCTCTTCCCCGGGGTGTAAGCTATGGCTACACCTTC.

The count of this clonotype is one. The rearrangement joins TRBV7-9 to TRBJ2-1; the D gene is possibly TRBD1 (5 bases). The V end lost 1 base, the J end lost 8 bases, and 12 bases lay between the germline ends. The length of the CDR3 is 14 residues. Germline CDR1 reads SEHNR; CDR2 reads FQNEAQ (reference sequence). This CDR3 reads CASSLGYLQDEQFF. The CDR3 DNA reads TGTGCCAGCAGCTTAGGTTATTTACAGGATGAGCAGTTCTTC.

The sample holds a few counts of this clonotype. V is TRBV11-2 and J is TRBJ2-5; 14 bases map to TRBD2. Trimming cost V 6 bases and J 1 base; bases outside gene matches: 1. The V gene's germline CDR1 is SGHAT and CDR2 FQNNGV. The CDR3 is 15 residues long. CDR3 protein: CASRTSGGAQETQYF. The CDR3 DNA sequence: TGTGCCAGCAGGACTAGCGGGGGGGCCCAAGAGACCCAGTACTTC.

The chain carries TRBV11-2 and TRBJ2-5; 12 bases fit TRBD1. Germline assignment: CDR1 SGHAT and CDR2 FQNNGV. This CDR3 is built from 14 residues. Trimming removed 5 bases from V and 5 bases from J; junction bases left unmatched: 3. The CDR3 nucleotides read TGTGCCAGCAGCGGGACAGGGGGCAGGGAGACCCAGTACTTC. This gives the protein CASSGTGGRETQYF. Using reference TRBV11-2 and TRBJ2-5 for the parts outside the CDR3, the full variable domain is EAGVAQSPRYKIIEKRQSVAFWCNPISGHATLYWYQQILGQGPKLLIQFQNNGVVDDSQLPKDRFSAERLKGVDSTLKIQPAKLEDSAVYLCASSGTGGRETQYFGPGTRLLVL.

V usage is TRBV25-1 and J usage is TRBJ2-5; 14 positions agree with TRBD2. From germline, CDR1 is MGHDK and CDR2 SYGVNS. The CDR3 runs to 15 residues. V gave up 2 bases and J gave up 5 bases; unmatched junction bases: 1. In DNA form, the CDR3 reads TGTGCCAGCAGTGAACGACTAGCGGGGGGGGAGACCCAGTACTTC. Protein product: CASSERLAGGETQYF.

This clonotype was observed a handful of times. This rearrangement joins TRBV4-3 to TRBJ1-1; 8 nucleotides align to TRBD1. The CDR3 sequence is 14 residues long. V lost 3 bases to trimming and J lost 3 bases; unmatched junction nucleotides: 3. Germline V gene lookup returns CDR1 LGHNA and CDR2 YSLEER. The CDR3 spells CASSQDRDDTEAFF. The CDR3 nucleotides are TGCGCCAGCAGCCAGGACAGGGACGACACTGAAGCTTTCTTT.

The chain employs TRBV7-2 and TRBJ2-5; D perhaps matches TRBD2 (7 bases). The CDR3 sequence is 13 residues long. CDR1 and CDR2 from the germline V gene are SGHTA and FQGNSA. V gave up 2 bases and J gave up 9 bases, with 13 bases separating them. The CDR3 protein is CASSLRGGDPQYF. CDR3 nucleotide sequence: TGTGCCAGCAGCTTAAGGGGGGGGGACCCCCAGTACTTC.

V gene TRBV7-9 combines with J gene TRBJ2-1; D remains unclear. V lost 5 bases, J lost 15 bases, and 14 bases lay in between. Germline lookup yields CDR1 SEHNR and CDR2 FQNEAQ (reference sequence). This CDR3 region has 11 residues. DNA for the CDR3: TGTGCCAGCAGCCAAGCTCGACCGGGGTTCTTC. Its protein product is CASSQARPGFF.

This chain connects TRBV7-9 to TRBJ2-3; 11 positions match TRBD1. The V segment lost 5 bases and the J segment 3 bases; nucleotides outside the gene matches: 13. This CDR3 is 18 amino acids long. Germline CDR1 reads SEHNR; CDR2 reads FQNEAQ (reference sequence). This CDR3 is CASSAGTGGRQATDTQYF. The CDR3 region has the DNA TGTGCCAGCAGCGCCGGGACAGGGGGGCGGCAAGCGACAGATACGCAGTATTTT.

This clonotype was picked up many times. The chain joins TRBV7-2 to TRBJ2-2; TRBD1 matches 8 bases. With 6 bases clipped from V and 4 bases from J, the junction kept 10 bases outside the gene matches. CDR1 is SGHTA and CDR2 is FQGNSA in the germline V gene. The CDR3 is made up of 16 amino acids. CDR3 sequence: CASSSGTGGFTGELFF. The DNA of the CDR3 is TGTGCCAGCAGTTCCGGGACAGGTGGTTTCACCGGGGAGCTGTTTTTT. Full variable domain (remainder filled in from reference TRBV7-2 and TRBJ2-2): GAGVSQSPSNKVTEKGKDVELRCDPISGHTALYWYRQSLGQGLEFLIYFQGNSAPDKSGLPSDRFSAERTGGSVSTLTIQRTQQEDSAVYLCASSSGTGGFTGELFFGEGSRLTVL.

This clonotype occurred a few times. The chain has TRBV9 and TRBJ2-5; possibly TRBD2 for D (6 bases). The CDR3 runs to 14 residues. Germline V gene data show CDR1 as SGDLS and CDR2 as YYNGEE. Trimming removed 0 bases at V and 2 bases at J, with 8 bases between. DNA for the CDR3: TGTGCCAGCAGCGTAGGGACTACTCAAGAGACCCAGTACTTC. This translates into CASSVGTTQETQYF. Drawing the rest from reference TRBV9 and TRBJ2-5, the complete variable domain is DSGVTQTPKHLITATGQRVTLRCSPRSGDLSVYWYQQSLDQGLQFLIQYYNGEERAKGNILERFSAQQFPDLHSELNLSSLELGDSALYFCASSVGTTQETQYFGPGTRLLVL.

In its sample, this clonotype was seen a few times. The chain is built from TRBV4-2 and TRBJ2-4, with 11 bases aligning to TRBD1. Germline V gene sequence: CDR1 LGHNA, CDR2 YNFKEQ. The CDR3 sequence is 14 residues long. V was pared by 3 bases and J by 8 bases, with 3 bases of the junction left unmatched. CDR3 residues: CASSQRGQGDIQYF. Written as DNA, the CDR3 is TGTGCCAGCAGCCAGAGGGGACAGGGGGACATTCAGTACTTC.

This clonotype was recorded at least ten times. An end of the junction differs from the germline gene, which may be a read error. The genes are TRBV5-1 and TRBJ2-2; no clear D. The V gene's germline CDR1 is SGHRS and CDR2 YFSETQ. The CDR3 contains 12 residues. The CDR3 DNA sequence: TGTGCCAGCAGTTTTGGGGCCGGGGAGCTGTTTTTT. Amino acids: CASSFGAGELFF. Together with reference TRBV5-1 and TRBJ2-2, the CDR3 gives the full variable domain: KAGVTQTPRYLIKTRGQQVTLSCSPISGHRSVSWYQQTPGQGLQFLFEYFSETQRNKGNFPGRFSGRQFSNSRSEMNVSTLELGDSALYLCASSFGAGELFFGEGSRLTVL.